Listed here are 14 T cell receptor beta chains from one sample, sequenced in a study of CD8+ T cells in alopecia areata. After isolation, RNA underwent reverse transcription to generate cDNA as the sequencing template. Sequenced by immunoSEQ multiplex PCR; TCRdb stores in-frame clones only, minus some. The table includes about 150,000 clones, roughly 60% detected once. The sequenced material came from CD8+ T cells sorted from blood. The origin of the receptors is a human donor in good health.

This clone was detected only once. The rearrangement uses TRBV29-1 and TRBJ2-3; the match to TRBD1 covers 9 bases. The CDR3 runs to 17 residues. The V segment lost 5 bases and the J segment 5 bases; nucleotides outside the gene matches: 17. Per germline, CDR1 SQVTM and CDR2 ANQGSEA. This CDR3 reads CSVFSRSKQGAGDTQYF. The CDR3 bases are TGCAGCGTTTTCAGCAGATCGAAACAGGGGGCTGGAGATACGCAGTATTTT.

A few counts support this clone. The DNA for the CDR3 is TGCGCCAGCAGCCCAAACAGGCAGTACCAAGAGACCCAGTACTTC. It is translated as CASSPNRQYQETQYF. V and J are TRBV4-1 and TRBJ2-5; D might be TRBD1 (5 bases). The CDR3 totals 15 residues. CDR1 is MGHRA, CDR2 YSYEKL, per germline. The germline V and J ends were trimmed by 4 bases and 0 bases, with 12 bases remaining between them.

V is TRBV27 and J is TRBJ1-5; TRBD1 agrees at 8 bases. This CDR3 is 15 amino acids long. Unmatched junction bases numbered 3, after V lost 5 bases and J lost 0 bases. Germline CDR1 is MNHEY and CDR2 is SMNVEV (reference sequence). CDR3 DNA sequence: TGTGCCAGCAGTGGACAGGGTTATAGCAATCAGCCCCAGCATTTT. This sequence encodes CASSGQGYSNQPQHF.

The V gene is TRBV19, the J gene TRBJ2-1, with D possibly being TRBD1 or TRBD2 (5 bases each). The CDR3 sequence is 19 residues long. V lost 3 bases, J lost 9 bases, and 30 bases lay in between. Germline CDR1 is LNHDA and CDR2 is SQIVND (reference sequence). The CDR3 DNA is TGTGCCAGTAGTATTTGGGCAGGGACCTTAGAATCATTGGGCGCTGAGCAGTTCTTC. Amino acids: CASSIWAGTLESLGAEQFF.

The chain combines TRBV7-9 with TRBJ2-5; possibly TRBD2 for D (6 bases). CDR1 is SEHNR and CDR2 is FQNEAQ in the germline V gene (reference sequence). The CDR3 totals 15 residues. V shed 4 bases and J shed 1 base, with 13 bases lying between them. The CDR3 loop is CASSWPGGSQETQYF. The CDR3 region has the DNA TGTGCCAGCAGCTGGCCCGGGGGATCCCAAGAGACCCAGTACTTC.

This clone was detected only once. The CDR3 protein is CAWSAGTSISYEQYF. The CDR3 DNA reads as TGTGCCTGGAGTGCCGGGACAAGCATCTCCTACGAGCAGTACTTC. V and J are TRBV30 and TRBJ2-7; the D gene is possibly TRBD1 (6 bases). This CDR3 has 15 amino acids. V was clipped by 1 base and J by 0 bases, with 13 bases between them. Germline V CDR1 and CDR2: GTSNPN, SVGIG (reference sequence).

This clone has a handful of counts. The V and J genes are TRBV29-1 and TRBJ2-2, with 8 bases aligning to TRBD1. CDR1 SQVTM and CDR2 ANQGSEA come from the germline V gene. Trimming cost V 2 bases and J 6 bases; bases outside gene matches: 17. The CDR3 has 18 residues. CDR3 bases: TGCAGCGTTGAATATTCCCATTCGCACAGGGGGATGCCCGGGGAGCTGTTTTTT. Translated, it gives CSVEYSHSHRGMPGELFF.

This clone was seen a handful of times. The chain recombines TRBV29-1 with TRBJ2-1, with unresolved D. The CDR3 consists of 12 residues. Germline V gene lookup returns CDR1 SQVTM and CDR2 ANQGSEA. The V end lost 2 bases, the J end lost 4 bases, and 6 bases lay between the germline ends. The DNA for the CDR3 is TGCAGCGTTGAACCTACGTACAATGAGCAGTTCTTC. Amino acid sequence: CSVEPTYNEQFF.

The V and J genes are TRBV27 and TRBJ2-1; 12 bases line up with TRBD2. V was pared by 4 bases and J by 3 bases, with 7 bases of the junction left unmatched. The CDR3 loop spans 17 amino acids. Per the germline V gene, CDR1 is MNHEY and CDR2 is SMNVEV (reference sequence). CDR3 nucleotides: TGTGCCAGCAGTTCGGGACTAGCGGGCCTCAACTACAATGAGCAGTTCTTC. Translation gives CASSSGLAGLNYNEQFF.

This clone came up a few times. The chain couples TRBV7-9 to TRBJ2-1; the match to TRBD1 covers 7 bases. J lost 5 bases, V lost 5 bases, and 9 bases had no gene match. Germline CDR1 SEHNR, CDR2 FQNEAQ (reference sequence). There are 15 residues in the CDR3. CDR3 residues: CASSIRDSYDNEQFF. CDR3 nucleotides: TGTGCCAGCAGCATCCGGGACAGTTATGACAATGAGCAGTTCTTC.

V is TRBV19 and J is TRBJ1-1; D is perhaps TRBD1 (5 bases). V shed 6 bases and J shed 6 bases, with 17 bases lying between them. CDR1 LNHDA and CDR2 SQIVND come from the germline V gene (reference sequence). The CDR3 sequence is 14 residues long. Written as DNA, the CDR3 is TGTGCCAGTAGCTGGGGGACGAGCCAAGCTGAAGCTTTCTTT. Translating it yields CASSWGTSQAEAFF. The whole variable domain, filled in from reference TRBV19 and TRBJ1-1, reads DGGITQSPKYLFRKEGQNVTLSCEQNLNHDAMYWYRQDPGQGLRLIYYSQIVNDFQKGDIAEGYSVSREKKESFPLTVTSAQKNPTAFYLCASSWGTSQAEAFFGQGTRLTVV.

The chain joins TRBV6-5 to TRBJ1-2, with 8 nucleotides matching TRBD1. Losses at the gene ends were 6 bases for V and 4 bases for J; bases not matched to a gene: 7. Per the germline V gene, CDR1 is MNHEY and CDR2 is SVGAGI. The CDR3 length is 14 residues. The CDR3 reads CASRPGGTIYGYTF. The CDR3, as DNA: TGTGCCAGCAGACCAGGGGGCACTATCTATGGCTACACCTTC.

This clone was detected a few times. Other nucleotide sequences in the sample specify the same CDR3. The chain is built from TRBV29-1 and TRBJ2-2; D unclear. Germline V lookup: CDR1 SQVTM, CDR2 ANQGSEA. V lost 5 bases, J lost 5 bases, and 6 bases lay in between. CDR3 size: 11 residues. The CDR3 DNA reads TGCAGCGTTTTAATAACCGGGGAGCTGTTTTTT. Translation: CSVLITGELFF.

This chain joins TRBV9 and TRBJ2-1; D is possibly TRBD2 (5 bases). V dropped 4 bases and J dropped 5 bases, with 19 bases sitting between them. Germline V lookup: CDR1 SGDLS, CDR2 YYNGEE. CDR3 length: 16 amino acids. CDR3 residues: CASSPPVGDSHNEQFF. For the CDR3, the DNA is TGTGCCAGCAGCCCCCCTGTGGGAGACTCACACAATGAGCAGTTCTTC. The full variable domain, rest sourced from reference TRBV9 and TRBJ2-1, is DSGVTQTPKHLITATGQRVTLRCSPRSGDLSVYWYQQSLDQGLQFLIQYYNGEERAKGNILERFSAQQFPDLHSELNLSSLELGDSALYFCASSPPVGDSHNEQFFGPGTRLTVL.